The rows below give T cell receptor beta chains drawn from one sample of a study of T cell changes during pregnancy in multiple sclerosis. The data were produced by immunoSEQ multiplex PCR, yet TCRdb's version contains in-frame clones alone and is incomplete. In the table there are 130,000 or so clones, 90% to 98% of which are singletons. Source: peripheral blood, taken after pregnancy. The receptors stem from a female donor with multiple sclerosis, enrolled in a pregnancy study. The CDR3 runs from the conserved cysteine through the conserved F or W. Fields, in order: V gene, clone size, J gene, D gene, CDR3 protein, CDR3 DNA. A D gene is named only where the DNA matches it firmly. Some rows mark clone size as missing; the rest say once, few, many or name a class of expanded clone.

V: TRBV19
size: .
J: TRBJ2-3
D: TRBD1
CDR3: CASSPGTVAQYF
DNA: TGTGCCAGTAGCCCCGGGACAGTTGCGCAGTATTTT

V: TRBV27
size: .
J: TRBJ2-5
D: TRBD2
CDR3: CASSSGVAGEIETQYF
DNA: TGTGCCAGCAGCTCCGGAGTAGCGGGAGAAATCGAGACCCAGTACTTC

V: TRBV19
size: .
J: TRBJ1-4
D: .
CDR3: CASSNGGAGEKLFF
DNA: TGTGCCAGTAGTAACGGTGGGGCAGGGGAAAAACTGTTTTTT

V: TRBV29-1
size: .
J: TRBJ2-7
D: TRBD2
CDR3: CSVVAGDDLGYRDEQYF
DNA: TGCAGCGTTGTAGCGGGAGATGACCTCGGATACCGGGACGAGCAGTACTTC

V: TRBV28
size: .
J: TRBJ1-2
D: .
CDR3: CASSGFPGNYGYTF
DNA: TGTGCCAGCAGTGGGTTCCCGGGGAACTATGGCTACACCTTC

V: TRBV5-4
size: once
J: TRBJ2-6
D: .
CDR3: CASSLGRVNSGANVLTF
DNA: TGTGCCAGCAGCTTGGGCAGGGTAAACTCTGGGGCCAACGTCCTGACTTTC

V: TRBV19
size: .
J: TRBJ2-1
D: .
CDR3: CASSKRQVESNEQFF
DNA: TGTGCCAGTAGTAAAAGACAGGTTGAGTCCAATGAGCAGTTCTTC

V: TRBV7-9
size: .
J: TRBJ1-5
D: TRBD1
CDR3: CASSLVGQSNQPQHF
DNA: TGTGCCAGCAGCTTAGTGGGACAGAGCAATCAGCCCCAGCATTTT

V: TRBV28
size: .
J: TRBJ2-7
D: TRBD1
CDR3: CASSSMTNWDRGTQRILYEQYF
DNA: TGTGCCAGCAGTTCCATGACGAACTGGGACAGGGGGACACAGAGGATCCTTTACGAGCAGTACTTC

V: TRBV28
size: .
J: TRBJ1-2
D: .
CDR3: CASSPTPGISFYGYTF
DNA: TGTGCCAGCAGTCCGACACCAGGGATTTCCTTCTATGGCTACACCTTC

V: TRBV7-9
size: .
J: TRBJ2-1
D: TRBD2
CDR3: CASSLDGGTYNEQFF
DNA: TGTGCCAGCAGCTTAGACGGGGGGACCTACAATGAGCAGTTCTTC

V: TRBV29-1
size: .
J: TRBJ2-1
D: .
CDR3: CSVERLDEQFF
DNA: TGCAGCGTTGAGAGGTTGGATGAGCAGTTCTTC

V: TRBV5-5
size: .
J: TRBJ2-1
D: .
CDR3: CASSLLDKQGGPGQFF
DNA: TGTGCCAGCAGCTTACTAGACAAACAAGGAGGGCCGGGGCAGTTCTTC

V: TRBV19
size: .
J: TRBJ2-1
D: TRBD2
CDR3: CASSGASGRSEQFF
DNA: TGTGCCAGTAGTGGGGCTAGCGGGAGGAGTGAGCAGTTCTTC